Below, 10 T cell receptor beta chains from the same sample are listed, as sequenced in a study of CD8 T cells in Susac syndrome. Reverse transcription of roughly 0.45 to 1 ug RNA used random hexamers. TCRdb analysed the immunoSEQ multiplex PCR reads with MiXCR anew, one entry per CDR3 protein. This repertoire shows 120,000 or so distinct CDR3 sequences, approximately 94% found once; its top ten account for 0.1% to 0.15%. Sequencing was performed on CD4+ T cells from PBMCs. The receptors here all came from a human donor with multiple sclerosis.

This rearrangement joins TRBV2 to TRBJ1-5; TRBD1 matches 7 bases. The junction had 6 bases not matched to a gene; V was cut back by 5 bases and J by 2 bases. The CDR3 loop spans 15 amino acids. The germline CDR1 and CDR2 sequences are SNHLY and FYNNEI. In DNA form, the CDR3 reads TGTGCCAGCAGTTACGGACAGGCTGGCAATCAGCCCCAGCATTTT. Its translation: CASSYGQAGNQPQHF.

CDR3 sequence: CASSPDRVWSTEAFF. The CDR3 nucleotides read TGTGCCAGCTCACCCGACAGGGTATGGAGCACTGAAGCTTTCTTT. This chain uses TRBV18 with TRBJ1-1; 7 bases line up with TRBD1. V shed 3 bases, J shed 4 bases, and the junction held 8 bases outside the gene matches. CDR1 is KGHSH and CDR2 is LQKENI in the germline V gene. This CDR3 has 15 residues. The whole variable domain, remainder taken from reference TRBV18 and TRBJ1-1, is NAGVMQNPRHLVRRRGQEARLRCSPMKGHSHVYWYRQLPEEGLKFMVYLQKENIIDESGMPKERFSAEFPKEGPSILRIQQVVRGDSAAYFCASSPDRVWSTEAFFGQGTRLTVV.

The chain combines TRBV28 with TRBJ1-5; the D is unclear. The CDR3 totals 13 residues. Germline lookup yields CDR1 MDHEN and CDR2 SYDVKM. V was trimmed by 2 bases and J by 3 bases, leaving 5 bases between them. CDR3 sequence (DNA): TGTGCCAGCAGTTTAGGGATCAATCAGCCCCAGCATTTT. The encoded protein is CASSLGINQPQHF.

J is TRBJ2-7 and V is TRBV3-1; TRBD1 might be the D (5 bases). The CDR3 totals 16 residues. CDR1 and CDR2 (germline): LGHDT, YNNKEL (reference sequence). V dropped 4 bases and J dropped 0 bases, with 16 bases sitting between them. CDR3 residues: CASSRQRQLSSYEQYF. CDR3 DNA sequence: TGTGCCAGCAGCCGACAAAGACAGCTAAGCTCCTACGAGCAGTACTTC.

Comments on this clonotype: One end of the junction varies from germline; a read error may be responsible. The chain combines TRBV11-2 with TRBJ2-5; 10 bases are shared with TRBD2. This CDR3 has 16 residues. Germline V gives CDR1 SGHAT, CDR2 FQNNGV. The CDR3 DNA reads as TGTGCCAGCAGTTTAGGTTCTAGCGGGAGCAGGGAGACCCAGTACTTC. Residues: CASSLGSSGSRETQYF. Looking up the rest from reference TRBV11-2 and TRBJ2-5 gives the full variable domain: EAGVAQSPRYKIIEKRQSVAFWCNPISGHATLYWYQQILGQGPKLLIQFQNNGVVDDSQLPKDRFSAERLKGVDSTLKIQPAKLEDSAVYLCASSLGSSGSRETQYFGPGTRLLVL.

The rearrangement uses TRBV10-3 and TRBJ2-5; tentative D call: TRBD1 (5 bases). The V end was cut by 8 bases, the J end by 1 base, with 11 bases between. The germline gives CDR1 ENHRY, CDR2 SYGVKD. CDR3 length equals 13 residues. The CDR3 is CAIAGHTQETQYF. The CDR3, as DNA: TGTGCCATCGCCGGACATACCCAAGAGACCCAGTACTTC.

The rearrangement uses TRBV6-5 and TRBJ1-1, with 10 bases lining up with TRBD1. After removal of 6 bases from V and 7 bases from J, the junction contained 8 bases not matched to a gene. Germline-derived CDR1 and CDR2 are MNHEY and SVGAGI. The CDR3 contains 14 residues. CDR3 bases: TGTGCCAGCAGCCCCGGGACAGGGGTTAATGAAGCTTTCTTT. Translating it yields CASSPGTGVNEAFF.

J is TRBJ1-2 and V is TRBV20-1; no clear D. V shed 6 bases and J shed 3 bases, with 14 bases lying between them. The CDR3 sequence is 13 residues long. Germline V gene sequence: CDR1 DFQATT, CDR2 SNEGSKA (reference sequence). The DNA of the CDR3 is TGCAGTGCCCTATATCGGGGAGACTATGGCTACACCTTC. This sequence encodes CSALYRGDYGYTF.

The chain links TRBV2 to TRBJ2-4; D is undetermined. The germline V gene has CDR1 SNHLY and CDR2 FYNNEI. There are 14 residues in the CDR3. V was pared by 2 bases and J by 4 bases, with 9 bases between. The CDR3 nucleotides read TGTGCCAGCAGTGAAAGTTCCAGTAAAAACATTCAGTACTTC. It codes for CASSESSSKNIQYF.

In its sample, this clonotype was seen once. The CDR3 bases are TGTGCCAGCAGCTCCAGGGTAGGGGGGACCCAGTACTTC. This codes for CASSSRVGGTQYF. The chain employs TRBV7-8 and TRBJ2-5, with D perhaps matching TRBD1 (6 bases). Trimming removed 4 bases at V and 7 bases at J, with 13 bases between. The CDR3 length is 13 residues. CDR1 and CDR2 from the germline V gene are SGHVS and FQNEAQ.